The 23 T cell receptor beta chains in this list originate from one sample, sequenced in a study of cytomegalovirus exposure and HLA in healthy donors (TCRdb year 2017). Library method: the immunoSEQ multiplex PCR assay. For the multiplex PCR, a mixture combining 60 forward primers for TCR Vbeta segments and 13 reverse primers for TCR Jbeta segments was used. This immuneACCESS table, as held by TCRdb, lists in-frame sequences with V and J called but not all clones. Of the missing ones, under half trace to an unresolved V gene in checked studies; the others have no known cause. In all, the sample holds around 140,000 clones, and 76% of those were seen once. The leading ten clones occupy approximately 2% of the sample. Source material: PBMCs. The receptor set was obtained from a female donor in good health and CMV-seropositive.

This sequence joins TRBV27 and TRBJ2-7; TRBD1 aligns across 9 bases. Per the germline V gene, CDR1 is MNHEY and CDR2 is SMNVEV (reference sequence). This CDR3 region has 15 residues. Germline trimming cut 2 bases from V and 6 bases from J; bases unmatched to any gene: 8. The CDR3 coding sequence is TGTGCCAGCAGTTTACCGGGACAGGGTTTTATCGAGCAGTACTTC. Translated: CASSLPGQGFIEQYF.

This sequence joins TRBV11-1 and TRBJ2-3, with D unresolved. Germline V gives CDR1 SGHAT, CDR2 FQDESV (reference sequence). The length of the CDR3 is 14 residues. Trimming left V 5 bases short and J 4 bases short, with 13 bases between. The CDR3 here is CASSPTPVADTQYF. Here the CDR3 DNA reads TGTGCCAGCAGCCCAACACCTGTGGCAGATACGCAGTATTTT.

This clone appeared a few times. The chain uses TRBV7-9 and TRBJ2-5, with 7 positions matching TRBD1. From germline, CDR1 is SEHNR and CDR2 FQNEAQ (reference sequence). V was pared by 4 bases and J by 3 bases, with 2 bases of the junction left unmatched. The CDR3 extends over 13 amino acids. CDR3 protein: CASSSQGEETQYF. CDR3 DNA sequence: TGTGCCAGCAGCTCTCAGGGGGAAGAGACCCAGTACTTC.

This sequence joins TRBV27 and TRBJ1-6; the match to TRBD1 covers 7 bases. CDR1 and CDR2 from the germline V gene are MNHEY and SMNVEV (reference sequence). CDR3 length equals 18 residues. Trimming removed 6 bases from V and 2 bases from J; junction bases left unmatched: 13. CDR3 region: CASSPGPGQLPYNSPLHF. As DNA, the CDR3 is TGTGCCAGCAGCCCCGGCCCGGGACAGTTACCCTATAATTCACCCCTCCACTTT.

The chain has TRBV19 and TRBJ2-1; 7 positions match TRBD1. There are 16 residues in the CDR3. V was pared by 1 base and J by 1 base, with 4 bases of the junction left unmatched. CDR1 and CDR2 (germline): LNHDA, SQIVND (reference sequence). The CDR3 spells CASSIGSGGSYNEQFF. As DNA, the CDR3 is TGTGCCAGTAGTATAGGGTCAGGGGGTTCCTACAATGAGCAGTTCTTC.

This rearrangement joins TRBV7-2 to TRBJ1-5; TRBD1 matches 9 bases. Germline CDR1 SGHTA, CDR2 FQGNSA. J was trimmed by 9 bases and V by 1 base; bases with no gene match: 7. The CDR3 is 15 amino acids. The CDR3 DNA is TGTGCCAGCAGCTTAGGGGACAGGGTGTTCGCGCCCCAGCATTTT. Its protein is CASSLGDRVFAPQHF.

The rearrangement uses TRBV4-1 and TRBJ2-7, with D possibly being TRBD1 (5 bases). Trimming took 1 base from V and 5 from J, leaving 12 bases between them. Germline lookup yields CDR1 MGHRA and CDR2 YSYEKL. The CDR3 sequence is 14 residues long. In DNA form, the CDR3 reads TGCGCCAGCAGCCAAGTAGGGAACAGGAACGAGCAGTACTTC. Translation: CASSQVGNRNEQYF.

The chain carries TRBV7-3 and TRBJ2-7; D is uncertain. Germline CDR1 and CDR2: SGHTA and FQGTGA. Trimming took 1 base from V and 0 from J, leaving 10 bases between them. The CDR3 is 15 residues long. The CDR3 DNA sequence: TGTGCCAGCAGCTTAAGCCCCGTTAGCTCCTACGAGCAGTACTTC. This codes for CASSLSPVSSYEQYF.

The V call is TRBV18, the J call TRBJ2-5; D is unclear. Germline CDR1 is KGHSH and CDR2 is LQKENI. The CDR3 runs to 14 residues. Trimming cost V 3 bases and J 3 bases, with 11 bases left between them. CDR3 loop: CASSPPESKETQYF. The CDR3 DNA reads TGTGCCAGCTCACCCCCGGAGTCTAAAGAGACCCAGTACTTC.

A remark on this clone: This CDR3 is also generated by other DNA sequences in the sample. The chain joins TRBV4-2 to TRBJ2-7; 9 bases are a match to TRBD1. Germline V gene lookup returns CDR1 LGHNA and CDR2 YNFKEQ. The CDR3 has 16 residues. V lost 0 bases to trimming and J lost 3 bases; unmatched junction nucleotides: 6. The CDR3 spells CASSQEGTGRSYEQYF. The CDR3 nucleotides read TGTGCCAGCAGCCAAGAAGGGACAGGGAGGAGCTACGAGCAGTACTTC.

On this clone: The sample carries other DNA sequences with the same CDR3. V and J are TRBV2 and TRBJ1-6; D unresolved. Trimming cost V 3 bases and J 3 bases, with 3 bases left between them. Germline V gene sequence: CDR1 SNHLY, CDR2 FYNNEI. This CDR3 has 13 residues. DNA for the CDR3: TGTGCCAGCAGTGATAACTATAATTCACCCCTCCACTTT. Amino acids: CASSDNYNSPLHF. Based on the CDR3 plus reference TRBV2 and TRBJ1-6, the full variable domain is EPEVTQTPSHQVTQMGQEVILRCVPISNHLYFYWYRQILGQKVEFLVSFYNNEISEKSEIFDDQFSVERPDGSNFTLKIRSTKLEDSAMYFCASSDNYNSPLHFGNGTRLTVT.

This sequence joins TRBV5-1 and TRBJ1-1, with TRBD1 as a possible D gene (6 bases). With 4 bases removed from V and 1 base from J, the gap between germline ends came to 14 bases. Per germline, CDR1 SGHRS and CDR2 YFSETQ. The CDR3 is 15 amino acids. The CDR3 DNA reads TGCGCCAGCAGCACGGGACAAGTGGGGAACACTGAAGCTTTCTTT. It encodes CASSTGQVGNTEAFF.

V is TRBV6-1 and J is TRBJ2-7; 7 bases match TRBD1. V trimming: 4 bases; J trimming: 0 bases; junction bases outside the gene matches: 3. Germline loops: CDR1 MNHNS, CDR2 SASEGT. This CDR3 has 14 residues. The CDR3, as DNA: TGTGCCAGCAGTGTCCGACAGGGCTCCTACGAGCAGTACTTC. It codes for CASSVRQGSYEQYF.

This clone was seen more than once but under ten times. This chain uses TRBV9 with TRBJ2-3; D is uncertain. The germline V gene has CDR1 SGDLS and CDR2 YYNGEE. This CDR3 has 16 residues. Trimming took off 0 bases at V and 4 bases at J, with 15 bases between the two ends. In nucleotides, the CDR3 is TGTGCCAGCAGCGTAGAAGATCTGGTGGCTTCAGATACGCAGTATTTT. It specifies CASSVEDLVASDTQYF.

The chain uses TRBV30 and TRBJ2-7; 8 bases are shared with TRBD1. The CDR3 is 15 residues long. After removal of 3 bases from V and 2 bases from J, the junction contained 9 bases not matched to a gene. CDR1 is GTSNPN and CDR2 is SVGIG in the germline V gene (reference sequence). The DNA for the CDR3 is TGTGCCTGGAGGGAGACAGGGGCCTTAACCTACGAGCAGTACTTC. Translated, it gives CAWRETGALTYEQYF.

This chain's CDR3 is CASSLEPAYGYTF. The CDR3 DNA is TGCGCCAGCAGCTTGGAACCAGCGTATGGCTACACCTTC. This sequence joins TRBV5-1 and TRBJ1-2, with no clear D. Between the trimmed V and J ends, which lost 0 bases and 5 bases, there was a span of 8 bases. The CDR3 contains 13 residues. The V gene's germline CDR1 is SGHRS and CDR2 YFSETQ.

This chain joins TRBV5-4 and TRBJ2-5; TRBD1 matches at 9 bases. Trimming took 5 bases from V and 2 from J; bases not matched to a gene: 1. This CDR3 has 13 amino acids. The germline gives CDR1 SGHNT, CDR2 YYREEE (reference sequence). In DNA, the CDR3 is TGTGCCAGCAGTGGGACAGGGCAAGAGACCCAGTACTTC. Residues: CASSGTGQETQYF.

The J gene is TRBJ2-1, the V gene TRBV7-3; 8 bases are a match to TRBD2. V lost 2 bases and J lost 5; bases outside the gene matches: 8. The CDR3 covers 16 residues. From germline, CDR1 is SGHTA and CDR2 FQGTGA. The CDR3 sequence is CASSLGWVAGHNEQFF. CDR3 nucleotide sequence: TGTGCCAGCAGCTTAGGTTGGGTAGCGGGGCACAATGAGCAGTTCTTC.

The chain is built from TRBV2 and TRBJ1-5; the D gene is possibly TRBD1 (6 bases). Trimming stripped 3 bases from V and 6 bases from J, with 15 bases between. CDR3 length: 15 residues. In germline, CDR1 is SNHLY, CDR2 FYNNEI. CDR3 region: CASSDPGVSGQPQHF. The CDR3 bases are TGTGCCAGCAGTGACCCAGGGGTGTCGGGTCAGCCCCAGCATTTT.

The rearrangement links TRBV10-3 to TRBJ2-1; 9 bases match TRBD2. The length of the CDR3 is 16 residues. Looked up from germline, CDR1 is ENHRY and CDR2 is SYGVKD. J lost 1 base, V lost 4 bases, and 5 bases had no gene match. Here the CDR3 reads CAISGNSGSSYNEQFF. CDR3 sequence (DNA): TGTGCCATCAGTGGGAATAGCGGGAGTTCCTACAATGAGCAGTTCTTC.

V and J are TRBV7-9 and TRBJ1-1; D not certain. The CDR3 consists of 15 residues. The V gene's germline CDR1 is SEHNR and CDR2 FQNEAQ (reference sequence). V lost 4 bases, J lost 5 bases, and 17 bases lay in between. CDR3 protein: CASSSLRRERTEAFF. Here the CDR3 DNA reads TGTGCCAGCAGCTCGTTGCGGAGGGAGAGGACTGAAGCTTTCTTT.

In its sample, this clone was seen once. The chain uses TRBV5-1 and TRBJ2-2, with D perhaps matching TRBD1 (5 bases). This CDR3 is 16 amino acids long. Germline loops: CDR1 SGHRS, CDR2 YFSETQ. V was clipped by 1 base and J by 4 bases, with 14 bases between them. This CDR3 is CASSLSTRVGTGELFF. CDR3 coding DNA: TGCGCCAGCAGCTTGTCTACCAGGGTAGGCACCGGGGAGCTGTTTTTT.

This clone was detected a few times. This sequence joins TRBV5-5 and TRBJ1-4; TRBD1 aligns across 8 bases. V was pared by 4 bases and J by 6 bases, with 8 bases of the junction left unmatched. The CDR3 totals 15 residues. Germline CDR1 and CDR2: SGHKS and YYEKEE (reference sequence). CDR3 in amino acids: CASSRTGNRDEKLFF. CDR3 bases: TGTGCCAGCAGCAGGACAGGGAATAGAGATGAAAAACTGTTTTTT.